This record covers a single T cell receptor (beta chain). The sample belongs to a study of blood T cell repertoires in COVID-19. Study details: Spain, Italy and the United States supplied samples that represented acute and convalescent COVID-19. The analysed material was cDNA or gDNA that came from T cells, B-cell-depleted T cells, or PBMCs.

Produced via immunoSEQ multiplex PCR; TCRdb's table is partial and in-frame only. The repertoire consists of about 30,000 clones, with roughly 88% occurring once and the leading ten covering approximately 24%. The source of this sequence is a human donor in a cohort sampled during active COVID-19. Material for sequencing was peripheral blood.

CDR3 sequence (DNA): TGTGCCAGCAGCTTAGGGGGGGCAAATCAGCCCCAGCATTTT. It is translated as CASSLGGANQPQHF. The chain uses TRBV5-4 and TRBJ1-5; TRBD1 is a possible D gene (6 bases). The CDR3 sequence is 14 residues long. V was shortened by 2 bases and J by 4 bases, with 10 bases between the two germline ends. Germline CDR1 is SGHNT and CDR2 is YYREEE (reference sequence).